Below, one TCR beta chain is given with its context. Its specificity is not known. These data are taken from a study of regulatory T cells in long-lasting Graves disease. Turning to the study itself: Under 3 months of antithyroid drugs had been taken by newly diagnosed Graves' patients. Notes on the study in general: TRBV28, TRBJ1-2 and TRBJ2-5 emerged as the favored segments in persistent disease.

Construction of the TCR beta libraries employed iRepertoire HTBI primers in conjunction with Arm-PCR of CDR3 regions. A single record per CDR3 protein comes from TCRdb applying MiXCR to the multiplex PCR reads. Among 300,000 to 400,000 distinct CDR3 sequences, 18% were seen once, and the ten largest hold more than 35%. Trimming cost V 6 bases and J 2 bases; bases outside gene matches: 7. The germline CDR1 and CDR2 sequences are SNHLY and FYNNEI. The CDR3 consists of 16 residues. The time point here: newly diagnosed GD, antithyroid drugs for less than 3 months. Preparation of the TCR library used RNA extracted from PBMCs.

The sequences come from peripheral blood mononuclear cells (PBMCs), collected at new diagnosis, from a patient treated with antithyroid drugs. The clonotype was recovered from a female donor with Graves disease. This chain joins TRBV2 and TRBJ2-1; 10 bases align to TRBD2. CDR3 region: CASRGYLAGAYNEQFF. In DNA form, the CDR3 reads TGTGCCAGCAGGGGCTACCTAGCGGGGGCCTACAATGAGCAGTTCTTC.